What follows are 15 T cell receptor beta chains derived from one specimen sequenced in a study of blood T cell repertoires in COVID-19. Data came from immunoSEQ multiplex PCR; TCRdb stores just in-frame clones and leaves some out. The sample holds about 75,000 clones, approximately 85% seen once. Material: peripheral blood. These receptors all stem from an elderly woman with active or convalescent COVID-19.

With regard to this clone: Other DNA sequences in this specimen translate into the identical CDR3. The genes are TRBV19 and TRBJ1-5; D is unresolved. This CDR3 is 14 amino acids long. V was clipped by 2 bases and J by 1 base, with 6 bases between them. Germline loops: CDR1 LNHDA, CDR2 SQIVND (reference sequence). In DNA form, the CDR3 reads TGTGCCAGTAGTATAAGAGGGAGCAATCAGCCCCAGCATTTT. As protein: CASSIRGSNQPQHF.

This sequence joins TRBV19 and TRBJ2-1; perhaps TRBD1 as D (5 bases). The V and J ends lost 5 bases and 3 bases respectively, with 8 bases between them. In germline, CDR1 is LNHDA, CDR2 SQIVND (reference sequence). CDR3 length: 13 amino acids. This CDR3 is CASSWTSYNEQFF. Here the CDR3 DNA reads TGTGCCAGTAGTTGGACAAGCTACAATGAGCAGTTCTTC.

The V gene is TRBV4-3, the J gene TRBJ2-1; TRBD2 matches at 11 bases. The CDR3 is made up of 18 amino acids. The germline V gene has CDR1 LGHNA and CDR2 YSLEER. Unmatched junction bases numbered 11, after V lost 4 bases and J lost 3 bases. CDR3 bases: TGCGCCAGCAGCCCGGGGACTAGCGGTTCAAAATTCTACAATGAGCAGTTCTTC. Its protein is CASSPGTSGSKFYNEQFF.

The chain uses TRBV9 and TRBJ1-1; TRBD1 aligns across 7 bases. CDR3 length: 15 amino acids. Germline V gene sequence: CDR1 SGDLS, CDR2 YYNGEE. After removal of 0 bases from V and 2 bases from J, the junction contained 4 bases not matched to a gene. The CDR3 DNA sequence: TGTGCCAGCAGCGTAGGAGGGGGCGTTAACACTGAAGCTTTCTTT. As protein: CASSVGGGVNTEAFF.

The chain combines TRBV19 with TRBJ1-2; 10 bases align to TRBD1. The CDR3 spans 13 residues. Trimming cost V 4 bases and J 6 bases; bases outside gene matches: 2. Germline loops: CDR1 LNHDA, CDR2 SQIVND (reference sequence). CDR3 region: CASSTGQGHGYTF. CDR3 sequence (DNA): TGTGCCAGTAGTACGGGACAGGGGCATGGCTACACCTTC.

This clone was seen only a few times. This sequence joins TRBV5-1 and TRBJ2-5, with 9 positions matching TRBD2. Germline CDR1 is SGHRS and CDR2 is YFSETQ. J gave up 2 bases and V 4 bases, and 6 bases lay outside the gene matches. The CDR3 contains 15 residues. The CDR3 region has the DNA TGCGCCAGCAGCCCGCCGGGACTAGCTCAAGAGACCCAGTACTTC. Translation gives CASSPPGLAQETQYF.

The chain combines TRBV18 with TRBJ2-3; D unresolved. V lost 3 bases to trimming and J lost 7 bases, with 20 bases between them. Per germline, CDR1 KGHSH and CDR2 LQKENI. This CDR3 region has 16 residues. The CDR3 region has the DNA TGTGCCAGCTCACCTCCGATGGTCCAGGCCAGTTATACGCAGTATTTT. This gives the protein CASSPPMVQASYTQYF.

V is TRBV5-1 and J is TRBJ1-2; tentative D call: TRBD1 (5 bases). The CDR3 extends over 14 amino acids. Germline V lookup: CDR1 SGHRS, CDR2 YFSETQ. V was trimmed by 4 bases and J by 4 bases, leaving 14 bases between them. CDR3 protein: CASSRGPALYGYTF. The DNA of the CDR3 is TGCGCCAGCAGCAGGGGTCCGGCTCTCTATGGCTACACCTTC. Together with reference TRBV5-1 and TRBJ1-2, the CDR3 gives the full variable domain: KAGVTQTPRYLIKTRGQQVTLSCSPISGHRSVSWYQQTPGQGLQFLFEYFSETQRNKGNFPGRFSGRQFSNSRSEMNVSTLELGDSALYLCASSRGPALYGYTFGSGTRLTVV.

V gene TRBV20-1 combines with J gene TRBJ1-3; TRBD1 might be the D (5 bases). The CDR3 totals 14 residues. Trimming left V 3 bases short and J 2 bases short, with 11 bases between. Looked up from germline, CDR1 is DFQATT and CDR2 is SNEGSKA (reference sequence). The CDR3 DNA reads TGCAGTGCTAGTAGACAGACCGCTGGAAACACCATATATTTT. The encoded protein is CSASRQTAGNTIYF.

The V gene is TRBV10-3, the J gene TRBJ1-5; D unresolved. Trimming left V 6 bases short and J 5 bases short, with 8 bases between. The length of the CDR3 is 12 residues. The germline V gene encodes CDR1 ENHRY and CDR2 SYGVKD. The CDR3 is CAISHGDQPQHF. The DNA of the CDR3 is TGTGCCATCAGCCACGGTGATCAGCCCCAGCATTTT.

The V gene is TRBV6-1, the J gene TRBJ1-5; D is unclear. The CDR3 is 14 residues long. CDR1 MNHNS and CDR2 SASEGT come from the germline V gene. With 3 bases removed from V and 4 bases from J, the gap between germline ends came to 10 bases. The CDR3 loop reads CASSERALNQPQHF. The CDR3 DNA reads as TGTGCCAGCAGTGAGCGGGCCTTAAATCAGCCCCAGCATTTT.

J is TRBJ1-5 and V is TRBV2; D might be TRBD1 (6 bases). The CDR3 runs 15 residues. V lost 2 bases, J lost 1 base, and 9 bases lay in between. The germline V gene has CDR1 SNHLY and CDR2 FYNNEI. In nucleotides, the CDR3 is TGTGCCAGCAGTGAACAGCAGGGGAGCAATCAGCCCCAGCATTTT. Translation gives CASSEQQGSNQPQHF.

This chain uses TRBV18 with TRBJ2-3, with a tentative D call TRBD2 (6 bases). Looked up from germline, CDR1 is KGHSH and CDR2 is LQKENI. V was clipped by 2 bases and J by 6 bases, with 6 bases between them. CDR3 size: 12 residues. The CDR3 sequence: CASSPGGDTQYF. The CDR3, as DNA: TGTGCCAGCTCACCAGGGGGGGATACGCAGTATTTT.

The V call is TRBV19, the J call TRBJ1-2; 10 bases align to TRBD1. Germline CDR1 LNHDA, CDR2 SQIVND (reference sequence). V dropped 7 bases and J dropped 7; count of bases not matched to a gene: 15. The CDR3 spans 16 residues. CDR3 sequence reads: CASTPRSGQGLSGYTF. The CDR3 DNA is TGTGCCAGTACCCCGAGGTCGGGACAGGGGTTGTCTGGCTACACCTTC.

The V and J genes are TRBV15 and TRBJ2-2; 9 nucleotides agree with TRBD2. The CDR3 loop spans 15 amino acids. Losses at the gene ends were 0 bases for V and 4 bases for J; bases not matched to a gene: 0. Per the germline V gene, CDR1 is LNHNV and CDR2 is YYDKDF (reference sequence). CDR3 sequence: CATSREAGGTGELFF. The CDR3 nucleotides read TGTGCCACCAGCAGAGAAGCGGGGGGCACCGGGGAGCTGTTTTTT.